One and the same sample provided the 13 T cell receptor beta chains below, sequenced in a study of vaccination and CD4 T cells after COVID-19 (dated by TCRdb to 2022 to 2024). The treatment or condition label, as the study defines it: approximately nine-day PBMC culture with coronavirus spike peptide pools or control peptides (ViraFEST assay). CD4+ T cells from unexposed donors were collected before the COVID-19 pandemic (2011-2018). Library preparation was by PCR. The reads were generated on an Illumina iSeq 100. At the Johns Hopkins FTIC core, DNA from the cultured CD4+ T cells underwent TCR sequencing with the Oncomine TCR Beta short-read assay. TCRdb reworked the public reads: Q25 trimming with fastp, MiXCR clone assembly, productive beta chains retained. When rows share a CDR3 protein, they turn into one entry using the most common DNA and genes. This sample has more than 6,000 distinct CDR3 sequences in its table, and roughly 35% of those were observed once. Around 20% of the sample comes from the top ten.

No antigen is known for these receptors. The sequenced material came from CD4+ T cells from blood, cultured in vitro. The receptors were gathered from a human donor in good health.

This clonotype was seen only a few times. V and J are TRBV5-6 and TRBJ2-5; 8 bases are shared with TRBD1. This CDR3 has 16 amino acids. CDR1 is SGHDT and CDR2 is YYEEEE in the germline V gene. With 4 bases clipped from V and 2 bases from J, the junction kept 10 bases outside the gene matches. The DNA for the CDR3 is TGTGCCAGCAGCGCGCCGGGACAGGTGAATCAAGAGACCCAGTACTTC. This gives the protein CASSAPGQVNQETQYF. Combining the CDR3 with reference TRBV5-6 and TRBJ2-5 gives the whole variable domain DAGVTQSPTHLIKTRGQQVTLRCSPKSGHDTVSWYQQALGQGPQFIFQYYEEEERQRGNFPDRFSGHQFPNYSSELNVNALLLGDSALYLCASSAPGQVNQETQYFGPGTRLLVL.

This clonotype appeared a few times. The CDR3 loop is CATRRSGAAYEQYF. The CDR3 bases are TGTGCCACCCGCCGGTCAGGGGCAGCCTACGAGCAGTACTTC. The chain carries TRBV19 and TRBJ2-7, with D maybe TRBD1 (6 bases). This CDR3 is 14 amino acids long. The germline V and J ends were trimmed by 10 bases and 2 bases, with 18 bases remaining between them. Per germline, CDR1 LNHDA and CDR2 SQIVND (reference sequence).

J is TRBJ1-5 and V is TRBV19, with D unresolved. The CDR3 has 14 residues. V was cut by 4 bases and J by 5 bases, with 12 bases left in between. Germline-derived CDR1 and CDR2 are LNHDA and SQIVND (reference sequence). CDR3 in amino acids: CASSTYGPDQPQHF. CDR3 DNA: TGTGCCAGTAGTACCTATGGACCGGATCAGCCCCAGCATTTT.

This clonotype was picked up a small number of times. Its ends do not fully match the called genes, so a read error is possible. This chain uses TRBV7-2 with TRBJ2-1, with 9 bases fitting TRBD1. Germline V gene lookup returns CDR1 SGHTA and CDR2 FQGNSA. The CDR3 covers 14 residues. CDR3 amino acids: CASSLAGQGYEQFF. CDR3 coding DNA: TGTGCCAGCAGCCTAGCAGGACAGGGGTACGAGCAGTTCTTC.

The chain has TRBV20-1 and TRBJ1-2; a weak D match, TRBD1 (6 bases). CDR3 length: 13 residues. The V end was cut by 6 bases, the J end by 0 bases, with 11 bases between. The germline CDR1 and CDR2 sequences are DFQATT and SNEGSKA (reference sequence). The CDR3 DNA follows: TGCAGTGCCTGGGACAACACTAACTATGGCTACACCTTC. It yields the protein CSAWDNTNYGYTF.

The chain uses TRBV28 and TRBJ1-6; the D is unclear. The CDR3 sequence is 15 residues long. CDR1 and CDR2 (germline): MDHEN, SYDVKM. V lost 6 bases, J lost 6 bases, and 15 bases lay in between. This CDR3 is CASSPSNRGNSPLHF. For the CDR3, the DNA is TGTGCCAGCAGCCCATCAAACCGTGGTAATTCACCCCTCCACTTT.

A remark on this clonotype: The junction shows a germline mismatch at one end, possibly a read error. J is TRBJ1-2 and V is TRBV4-1; D is unclear. Germline CDR1 MGHRA, CDR2 YSYEKL. The CDR3 totals 14 residues. CDR3: CASSQDTANYGYAF. The CDR3 region has the DNA TGCGCCAGCAGCCAAGATACCGCTAACTATGGCTACGCCTTC.

This rearrangement joins TRBV14 to TRBJ1-2; 8 bases are shared with TRBD1. Germline values: CDR1 SGHDN, CDR2 FVKESK. The CDR3 is 15 amino acids. The J segment lost 1 base and the V segment lost 1 base, leaving 2 bases of the junction unmatched. CDR3: CASSQGTGINYGYTF. The CDR3 DNA follows: TGTGCCAGCAGCCAAGGGACAGGGATTAACTATGGCTACACCTTC.

The rearrangement joins TRBV19 to TRBJ1-2; 7 bases are a match to TRBD1. Per germline, CDR1 LNHDA and CDR2 SQIVND (reference sequence). The CDR3 is made up of 15 amino acids. With V trimmed by 5 bases and J by 4 bases, 10 bases remained unmatched. CDR3 region: CASSSGQVRAYGYTF. The CDR3 bases are TGTGCCAGTAGTTCAGGACAGGTACGCGCCTATGGCTACACCTTC.

This clonotype was seen a single time. The CDR3 nucleotides read TGTGCCATCAGTGATGGGCGGGGCCACTCCTACAATGAGCAGTTCTTC. Translating gives CAISDGRGHSYNEQFF. The rearrangement joins TRBV10-3 to TRBJ2-1, with D possibly matching TRBD2 (6 bases). This CDR3 region has 16 residues. Trimming shortened V by 3 bases and J by 0 bases, and 12 bases separated the two germline ends. Germline loops: CDR1 ENHRY, CDR2 SYGVKD.

This clonotype has more than one count but fewer than ten. The V and J genes are TRBV7-2 and TRBJ2-7; D is ambiguous. Germline V gives CDR1 SGHTA, CDR2 FQGNSA. The CDR3 is made up of 11 amino acids. The germline V and J ends were trimmed by 3 bases and 6 bases, with 6 bases remaining between them. The CDR3 sequence: CASSFKGEQYF. The CDR3 nucleotides read TGTGCCAGCAGCTTTAAGGGCGAGCAGTACTTC.

The V call is TRBV10-3, the J call TRBJ2-7, with a weak D call TRBD2 (5 bases). The CDR3 has 13 amino acids. The V end lost 6 bases, the J end lost 3 bases, and 12 bases lay between the germline ends. Germline V gene data show CDR1 as ENHRY and CDR2 as SYGVKD. CDR3 in amino acids: CAIREDGDYEQYF. The CDR3 DNA is TGTGCCATCAGAGAGGACGGGGACTACGAGCAGTACTTC.

This chain connects TRBV5-4 to TRBJ1-2, with 7 nucleotides matching TRBD1. Germline V gene sequence: CDR1 SGHNT, CDR2 YYREEE (reference sequence). The CDR3 length is 14 residues. V lost 2 bases and J lost 8; bases outside the gene matches: 9. In nucleotides, the CDR3 is TGTGCCAGCAGCTTCCGACAGGGTGTTGGAGGCTACACCTTC. Its translation: CASSFRQGVGGYTF.